This T cell receptor beta chain was captured by sequencing in a study of response to subunit inactivated influenza vaccine. This clonotype showed up just a few times. The target antigen is unknown. Overall study findings and caveats: Authors suggested few new T cells are recruited by each seasonal influenza vaccination.

The J segment lost 9 bases and the V segment lost 5 bases, leaving 6 bases of the junction unmatched. The CDR3 runs 13 residues. Germline CDR1 LNHDA, CDR2 SQIVND (reference sequence). MiXCR, run by TCRdb on the RT-PCR reads, gives a single entry per CDR3 protein. The sample contains approximately 700,000 distinct CDR3 sequences, more than 11% of which appear only once. The sample consisted of PBMCs from blood, taken roughly 2 weeks before vaccination. The rearrangement uses TRBV19 and TRBJ1-5, with 8 nucleotides matching TRBD1. This TCR derives from a man in his fifties who received an inactivated influenza vaccine. Here the CDR3 DNA reads TGTGCCAGTAGTCTCCCTGGACAGGGGCCCCAGCATTTT. This encodes CASSLPGQGPQHF.